Below are 31 T cell receptor beta chains sequenced from a single sample in a study of cytomegalovirus exposure and HLA in healthy donors. PCR amplification relied on 60 Vbeta primers (plus 13 Jbeta primers). Profiling relied on immunoSEQ multiplex PCR, and the TCRdb table lists in-frame clones only, not all of them. The sample holds about 140,000 clones; roughly 73% are singletons and the top ten take over 1%. Input material: PBMCs. The receptors were gathered from a woman aged 35 to 49 in good health and CMV-seronegative.

V is TRBV6-6 and J is TRBJ2-7; a weak D match, TRBD1 (6 bases). This CDR3 is built from 13 residues. Germline CDR1 and CDR2: MNHNY and SVGAGI (reference sequence). Trimming shortened V by 5 bases and J by 4 bases, and 12 bases separated the two germline ends. CDR3 in DNA: TGTGCCAGCAGTACAAACAGGGCTTACGAGCAGTACGTC. Residues: CASSTNRAYEQYV.

The rearrangement joins TRBV6-5 to TRBJ2-1; 9 positions match TRBD2. The length of the CDR3 is 15 residues. The germline CDR1 and CDR2 sequences are MNHEY and SVGAGI. Unmatched junction bases numbered 7, after V lost 6 bases and J lost 4 bases. DNA for the CDR3: TGTGCCAGCAGCCGAGGACTAGCGAGGTACAATGAGCAGTTCTTC. This encodes CASSRGLARYNEQFF.

This rearrangement joins TRBV11-2 to TRBJ2-5; possibly TRBD2 for D (6 bases). Germline V gene lookup returns CDR1 SGHAT and CDR2 FQNNGV. This CDR3 comprises 16 residues. V lost 5 bases and J lost 5, with 21 bases in between. The CDR3 coding sequence is TGTGCCAGCAGCAACGTGGGGGGATATGGGGAGGAGACCCAGTACTTC. Protein: CASSNVGGYGEETQYF.

The chain uses TRBV5-1 and TRBJ2-7, with 7 positions matching TRBD1. Germline CDR1 SGHRS, CDR2 YFSETQ. The CDR3 runs to 14 residues. Trimming removed 4 bases from V and 9 bases from J; junction bases left unmatched: 13. This chain's CDR3 is CASSEAGTAFGQYF. Here the CDR3 DNA reads TGCGCCAGCAGCGAAGCCGGGACAGCGTTCGGGCAGTACTTC.

V usage is TRBV6-1 and J usage is TRBJ2-3; weak D call: TRBD1 (6 bases). CDR3 length: 13 residues. CDR1 MNHNS and CDR2 SASEGT come from the germline V gene. Trimming left V 10 bases short and J 4 bases short, with 15 bases between. Here the CDR3 reads CATEMRGSDTQYF. The CDR3 nucleotides are TGTGCCACTGAGATGAGGGGGTCAGATACGCAGTATTTT.

The chain has TRBV5-6 and TRBJ2-1; 7 nucleotides line up with TRBD1. Germline trimming cut 4 bases from V and 12 bases from J; bases unmatched to any gene: 7. Germline values: CDR1 SGHDT, CDR2 YYEEEE. This CDR3 comprises 12 residues. CDR3 in amino acids: CASSRDSSRQFF. For the CDR3, the DNA is TGTGCCAGCAGCAGGGACAGCAGCAGGCAGTTCTTC. Full variable domain (remainder filled in from reference TRBV5-6 and TRBJ2-1): DAGVTQSPTHLIKTRGQQVTLRCSPKSGHDTVSWYQQALGQGPQFIFQYYEEEERQRGNFPDRFSGHQFPNYSSELNVNALLLGDSALYLCASSRDSSRQFFGPGTRLTVL.

This clone was seen just once. V gene TRBV18 combines with J gene TRBJ1-1; D uncertain. CDR1 and CDR2 from the germline V gene are KGHSH and LQKENI. The CDR3 extends over 12 amino acids. Trimming took 3 bases from V and 8 from J, leaving 10 bases between them. The CDR3 region is CASSPSGGEAFF. For the CDR3, the DNA is TGTGCCAGCTCACCCTCGGGAGGGGAAGCTTTCTTT.

J is TRBJ2-6 and V is TRBV5-4; 12 nucleotides align to TRBD1. Germline CDR1 SGHNT, CDR2 YYREEE (reference sequence). The CDR3 loop spans 18 amino acids. Trimming took 5 bases from V and 3 from J; bases not matched to a gene: 9. This chain's CDR3 is CASSHPGQGAYGANVLTF. CDR3 DNA: TGTGCCAGCAGTCACCCGGGACAGGGGGCTTATGGGGCCAACGTCCTGACTTTC. The variable domain in full, completed from reference TRBV5-4 and TRBJ2-6, reads ETGVTQSPTHLIKTRGQQVTLRCSSQSGHNTVSWYQQALGQGPQFIFQYYREEENGRGNFPPRFSGLQFPNYSSELNVNALELDDSALYLCASSHPGQGAYGANVLTFGAGSRLTVL.

The chain carries TRBV5-1 and TRBJ2-1; 8 bases are a match to TRBD2. CDR3 size: 18 residues. Germline trimming cut 0 bases from V and 3 bases from J; bases unmatched to any gene: 11. The germline V gene encodes CDR1 SGHRS and CDR2 YFSETQ. The CDR3 protein is CASSLGPYGGGSYNEQFF. The CDR3 nucleotides are TGCGCCAGCAGCTTGGGACCCTACGGCGGGGGGAGCTACAATGAGCAGTTCTTC.

This chain joins TRBV6-1 and TRBJ2-1, with 10 bases fitting TRBD2. The J segment lost 0 bases and the V segment lost 4 bases, leaving 0 bases of the junction unmatched. CDR1 and CDR2 (germline): MNHNS, SASEGT. The CDR3 is made up of 15 amino acids. The CDR3 loop is CASSASGGSYNEQFF. The CDR3 bases are TGTGCCAGCAGTGCTAGCGGGGGCTCCTACAATGAGCAGTTCTTC.

V usage is TRBV27 and J usage is TRBJ2-5; 11 positions match TRBD2. This CDR3 comprises 18 residues. V was pared by 2 bases and J by 1 base, with 9 bases of the junction left unmatched. Germline values: CDR1 MNHEY, CDR2 SMNVEV (reference sequence). This chain's CDR3 is CASSLVWASGGSQETQYF. For the CDR3, the DNA is TGTGCCAGCAGTTTAGTATGGGCTAGCGGGGGGTCCCAAGAGACCCAGTACTTC.

This sequence joins TRBV7-2 and TRBJ1-1; maybe TRBD1 (6 bases). This CDR3 is built from 18 residues. Germline CDR1 reads SGHTA; CDR2 reads FQGNSA. Between the trimmed V and J ends, which lost 5 bases and 0 bases, there was a span of 22 bases. DNA for the CDR3: TGTGCCAGCAGCCGAAAGAGGGTAACAGGGAGCGTGAACACTGAAGCTTTCTTT. Translating gives CASSRKRVTGSVNTEAFF.

The chain links TRBV5-8 to TRBJ1-5; no firm D call. Trimming took 0 bases from V and 0 from J, leaving 16 bases between them. Germline-derived CDR1 and CDR2 are SGHTS and YDEGEE. This CDR3 spans 18 amino acids. The CDR3 DNA follows: TGTGCCAGCAGCTTGGTGAATCTGGGAGCTTATAGCAATCAGCCCCAGCATTTT. This sequence encodes CASSLVNLGAYSNQPQHF.

The genes are TRBV7-9 and TRBJ1-2; 7 positions agree with TRBD1. The V segment lost 1 base and the J segment 1 base; nucleotides outside the gene matches: 3. Per the germline V gene, CDR1 is SEHNR and CDR2 is FQNEAQ (reference sequence). CDR3 length: 15 amino acids. CDR3 sequence (DNA): TGTGCCAGCAGCTTAGGGGACAGCCTTAACTATGGCTACACCTTC. This sequence encodes CASSLGDSLNYGYTF.

This clone appeared a single time. V usage is TRBV9 and J usage is TRBJ2-1; 9 bases agree with TRBD2. CDR1 SGDLS and CDR2 YYNGEE come from the germline V gene. The V segment lost 0 bases and the J segment 4 bases; nucleotides outside the gene matches: 5. CDR3 length: 16 residues. The CDR3: CASSVEGGGAYNEQFF. In DNA form, the CDR3 reads TGTGCCAGCAGCGTAGAAGGCGGGGGGGCTTACAATGAGCAGTTCTTC.

This clone was counted between two and nine times. The gene calls are TRBV6-6 and TRBJ1-1; tentative D call: TRBD1 (5 bases). CDR1 is MNHNY, CDR2 SVGAGI, per germline (reference sequence). The CDR3 consists of 13 residues. V dropped 3 bases and J dropped 1 base, with 6 bases sitting between them. CDR3 sequence (DNA): TGTGCCAGCAGTTATACAGGGAACACTGAAGCTTTCTTT. This codes for CASSYTGNTEAFF.

The chain employs TRBV18 and TRBJ1-2; unclear D gene. CDR1 is KGHSH, CDR2 LQKENI, per germline. This CDR3 has 18 amino acids. V was trimmed by 5 bases and J by 3 bases, leaving 25 bases between them. CDR3 DNA sequence: TGTGCCAGCTCATCATCTCGAACGGAGAAATTCTCAGACTATGGCTACACCTTC. The encoded protein is CASSSSRTEKFSDYGYTF. Looking up the rest from reference TRBV18 and TRBJ1-2 gives the full variable domain: NAGVMQNPRHLVRRRGQEARLRCSPMKGHSHVYWYRQLPEEGLKFMVYLQKENIIDESGMPKERFSAEFPKEGPSILRIQQVVRGDSAAYFCASSSSRTEKFSDYGYTFGSGTRLTVV.

This clone was counted only a few times. The J gene is TRBJ2-5, the V gene TRBV7-9, with 11 bases that match TRBD2. CDR1 and CDR2 (germline): SEHNR, FQNEAQ (reference sequence). The V segment lost 5 bases and the J segment 5 bases; nucleotides outside the gene matches: 4. The length of the CDR3 is 14 residues. The CDR3 DNA reads TGTGCCAGCAGCGCCCGGACTAGCGGGGAGACCCAGTACTTC. It translates to CASSARTSGETQYF.

The genes are TRBV19 and TRBJ1-1, with a weak D call TRBD1 (5 bases). Trimming took off 3 bases at V and 4 bases at J, with 15 bases between the two ends. CDR1 LNHDA and CDR2 SQIVND come from the germline V gene (reference sequence). This CDR3 has 15 residues. CDR3 amino acids: CASSIRAGRSTEAFF. The CDR3 bases are TGTGCCAGTAGTATTCGGGCAGGGCGTTCCACTGAAGCTTTCTTT.

The rearrangement uses TRBV7-2 and TRBJ2-3; no clear D. Trimming cost V 4 bases and J 0 bases, with 5 bases left between them. CDR3 length: 13 amino acids. Germline CDR1 and CDR2: SGHTA and FQGNSA. The CDR3 region has the DNA TGTGCCAGCAGCTCCCTCAGCACAGATACGCAGTATTTT. Translating gives CASSSLSTDTQYF.

V and J are TRBV28 and TRBJ2-2; 8 positions match TRBD1. This CDR3 is 16 amino acids long. In germline, CDR1 is MDHEN, CDR2 SYDVKM. The V and J ends lost 2 bases and 5 bases, in that order; junction bases with no gene match: 7. CDR3 protein: CASSLAWTGLTGELFF. For the CDR3, the DNA is TGTGCCAGCAGTTTAGCGTGGACAGGGTTGACCGGGGAGCTGTTTTTT. The full variable domain, rest sourced from reference TRBV28 and TRBJ2-2, is DVKVTQSSRYLVKRTGEKVFLECVQDMDHENMFWYRQDPGLGLRLIYFSYDVKMKEKGDIPEGYSVSREKKERFSLILESASTNQTSMYLCASSLAWTGLTGELFFGEGSRLTVL.

The chain carries TRBV6-6 and TRBJ2-3; D is uncertain. V dropped 6 bases and J dropped 4 bases, with 11 bases sitting between them. Germline lookup yields CDR1 MNHNY and CDR2 SVGAGI (reference sequence). This CDR3 has 13 residues. Here the CDR3 reads CASSPSRADTQYF. For the CDR3, the DNA is TGTGCCAGCAGCCCGTCGAGAGCAGATACGCAGTATTTT.

This CDR3 is CASSVDRGGSSYNSPLHF. The CDR3 DNA reads TGTGCCAGCAGCGTAGACCGGGGGGGTAGCTCCTATAATTCACCCCTCCACTTT. This rearrangement joins TRBV9 to TRBJ1-6, with D possibly being TRBD1 (5 bases). Looked up from germline, CDR1 is SGDLS and CDR2 is YYNGEE. This CDR3 is 18 amino acids long. Between the trimmed V and J ends, which lost 0 bases and 0 bases, there was a span of 13 bases.

This chain joins TRBV4-1 and TRBJ1-2; D gene unclear. CDR3 length: 14 amino acids. With 0 bases removed from V and 5 bases from J, the gap between germline ends came to 10 bases. CDR1 and CDR2 from the germline V gene are MGHRA and YSYEKL. CDR3 region: CASSQDHQRYGYTF. The CDR3 bases are TGCGCCAGCAGCCAAGATCACCAGAGGTATGGCTACACCTTC.

The CDR3 region is CASRRVPNQETQYF. CDR3 nucleotides: TGTGCCAGTAGGAGAGTCCCCAACCAAGAGACCCAGTACTTC. The chain has TRBV27 and TRBJ2-5; D remains ambiguous. The CDR3 runs to 14 residues. In germline, CDR1 is MNHEY, CDR2 SMNVEV (reference sequence). Trimming stripped 9 bases from V and 0 bases from J, with 14 bases between.

The count of this clone is one. The J gene is TRBJ2-2, the V gene TRBV6-6, with TRBD1 as a possible D gene (5 bases). Trimming pared 2 bases from V and 5 bases from J, leaving 6 bases between. Germline-derived CDR1 and CDR2 are MNHNY and SVGAGI (reference sequence). CDR3 size: 13 residues. CDR3 protein: CASSYRGTGELFF. Written as DNA, the CDR3 is TGTGCCAGCAGTTACAGGGGTACCGGGGAGCTGTTTTTT.

There are a few counts of this clone. V is TRBV2 and J is TRBJ2-3; TRBD2 matches 9 bases. CDR1 and CDR2 (germline): SNHLY, FYNNEI. With V trimmed by 3 bases and J by 4 bases, 8 bases remained unmatched. CDR3 length: 16 residues. CDR3 sequence reads: CASSDAGGPSPDTQYF. CDR3 coding DNA: TGTGCCAGCAGTGACGCGGGGGGGCCCTCCCCAGATACGCAGTATTTT. Full variable domain (outside the CDR3, taken from reference TRBV2 and TRBJ2-3): EPEVTQTPSHQVTQMGQEVILRCVPISNHLYFYWYRQILGQKVEFLVSFYNNEISEKSEIFDDQFSVERPDGSNFTLKIRSTKLEDSAMYFCASSDAGGPSPDTQYFGPGTRLTVL.

Only one count was recorded for this clone. This chain links TRBV19 with TRBJ1-1; perhaps TRBD1 as D (5 bases). V dropped 9 bases and J dropped 7 bases, with 9 bases sitting between them. The V gene's germline CDR1 is LNHDA and CDR2 SQIVND (reference sequence). This CDR3 has 10 amino acids. The CDR3 DNA reads TGTGCCAGCCGAGACAGTGAAGCTTTCTTT. Protein sequence: CASRDSEAFF. Combining the CDR3 with reference TRBV19 and TRBJ1-1 gives the whole variable domain DGGITQSPKYLFRKEGQNVTLSCEQNLNHDAMYWYRQDPGQGLRLIYYSQIVNDFQKGDIAEGYSVSREKKESFPLTVTSAQKNPTAFYLCASRDSEAFFGQGTRLTVV.

V is TRBV5-6 and J is TRBJ1-6; 8 bases fit TRBD1. J gave up 1 base and V 1 base, and 1 base lay outside the gene matches. CDR3 length equals 16 residues. Germline-derived CDR1 and CDR2 are SGHDT and YYEEEE. CDR3 coding DNA: TGTGCCAGCAGCTTGACAGGGGGGTCCTATAATTCACCCCTCCACTTT. Protein: CASSLTGGSYNSPLHF.

Comment on this clone: A junction boundary mismatches the germline segment, possibly from a read error. This chain connects TRBV19 to TRBJ1-6, with no clear D. There are 14 residues in the CDR3. Per germline, CDR1 LNHDA and CDR2 SQIVND (reference sequence). The CDR3 here is CASSLDTYNSPLHF. In DNA form, the CDR3 reads TGTGCCAGTAGTCTAGACACTTATAATTCACCCCTCCACTTT.

The chain employs TRBV5-6 and TRBJ1-2; D is unresolved. Germline CDR1 SGHDT, CDR2 YYEEEE. This CDR3 is 16 amino acids long. V lost 2 bases and J 3 bases, leaving 17 bases between the germline ends. The CDR3 region is CASSLSREFDYYGYTF. The CDR3 nucleotides are TGTGCCAGCAGCTTATCACGGGAGTTTGATTACTATGGCTACACCTTC.